The clone carrying this T cell receptor beta chain appeared a few times. The antigen is not known. A multiplex PCR was run with 60 Vbeta primers and 13 Jbeta primers. Assay: immunoSEQ multiplex PCR; the TCRdb copy retains only in-frame clones and omits some. This sample has about 140,000 clones, with about 76% found just once. This sample stems from a study of cytomegalovirus exposure and HLA in healthy donors. Germline V gene data show CDR1 as SGHRS and CDR2 as YFSETQ. This CDR3 spans 18 amino acids. The V and J ends lost 4 bases and 2 bases, in that order; junction bases with no gene match: 6. Study results and limitations: Across all donors, roughly uniform sequencing depth was an assumption of the presence/absence analyses. About 150 TCR beta chains were listed as cytomegalovirus-associated.

Sequenced input: PBMCs. The clonotype was recovered from a female donor in good health and CMV-seronegative. The genes are TRBV5-1 and TRBJ2-6, with 13 bases identical to TRBD2. In DNA, the CDR3 is TGCGCCAGCAGCGTCACTAGCGGGGGGGGACCTGGGGCCAACGTCCTGACTTTC. This translates into CASSVTSGGGPGANVLTF.